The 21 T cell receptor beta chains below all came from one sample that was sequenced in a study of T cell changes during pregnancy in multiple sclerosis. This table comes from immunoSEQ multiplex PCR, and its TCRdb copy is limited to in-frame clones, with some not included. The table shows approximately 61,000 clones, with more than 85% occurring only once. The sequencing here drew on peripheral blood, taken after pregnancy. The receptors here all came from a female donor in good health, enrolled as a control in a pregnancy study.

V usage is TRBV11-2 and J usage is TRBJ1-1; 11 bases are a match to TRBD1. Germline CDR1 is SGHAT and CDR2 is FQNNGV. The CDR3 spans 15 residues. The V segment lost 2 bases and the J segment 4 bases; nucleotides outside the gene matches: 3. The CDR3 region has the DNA TGTGCCAGCAGCTTAAGGGGACAGGGGGGCACTGAAGCTTTCTTT. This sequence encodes CASSLRGQGGTEAFF.

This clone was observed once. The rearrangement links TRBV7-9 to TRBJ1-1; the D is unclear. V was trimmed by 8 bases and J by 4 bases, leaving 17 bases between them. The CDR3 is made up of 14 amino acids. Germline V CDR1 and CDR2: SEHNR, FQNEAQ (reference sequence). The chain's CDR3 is CASPTPVEGTEAFF. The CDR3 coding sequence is TGTGCCAGCCCTACACCGGTGGAGGGCACTGAAGCTTTCTTT.

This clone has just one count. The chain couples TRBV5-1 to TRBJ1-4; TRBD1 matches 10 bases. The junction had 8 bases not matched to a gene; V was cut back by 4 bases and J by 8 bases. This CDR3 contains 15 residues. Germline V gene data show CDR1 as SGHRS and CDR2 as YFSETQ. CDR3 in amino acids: CASSVGTGAGEKLFF. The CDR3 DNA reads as TGCGCCAGCAGCGTTGGGACAGGGGCCGGGGAAAAACTGTTTTTT. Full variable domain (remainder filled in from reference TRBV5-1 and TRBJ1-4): KAGVTQTPRYLIKTRGQQVTLSCSPISGHRSVSWYQQTPGQGLQFLFEYFSETQRNKGNFPGRFSGRQFSNSRSEMNVSTLELGDSALYLCASSVGTGAGEKLFFGSGTQLSVL.

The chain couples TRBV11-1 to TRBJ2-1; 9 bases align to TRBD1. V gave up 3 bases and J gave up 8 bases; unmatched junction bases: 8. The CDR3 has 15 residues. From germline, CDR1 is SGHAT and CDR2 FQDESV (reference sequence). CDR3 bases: TGTGCCAGCAGCTTGGACAGGGGTGCAGGTGATGAGCAGTTCTTC. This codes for CASSLDRGAGDEQFF.

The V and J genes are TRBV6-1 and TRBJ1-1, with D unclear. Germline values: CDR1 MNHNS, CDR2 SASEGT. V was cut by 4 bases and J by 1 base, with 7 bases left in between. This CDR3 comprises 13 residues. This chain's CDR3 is CASSVQWNTEAFF. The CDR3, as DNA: TGTGCCAGCAGTGTACAATGGAACACTGAAGCTTTCTTT.

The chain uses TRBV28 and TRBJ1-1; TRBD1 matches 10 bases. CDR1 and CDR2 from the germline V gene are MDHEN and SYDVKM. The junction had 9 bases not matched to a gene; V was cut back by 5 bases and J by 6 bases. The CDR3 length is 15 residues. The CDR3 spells CASSPDRGLLSEAFF. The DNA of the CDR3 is TGTGCCAGCAGTCCCGACAGGGGGCTTCTATCTGAAGCTTTCTTT.

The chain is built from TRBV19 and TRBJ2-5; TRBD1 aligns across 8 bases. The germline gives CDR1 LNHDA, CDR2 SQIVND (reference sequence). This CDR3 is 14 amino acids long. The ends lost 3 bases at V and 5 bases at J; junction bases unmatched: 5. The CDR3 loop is CASSIRTGRETQYF. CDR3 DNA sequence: TGTGCCAGTAGTATTAGGACAGGGAGGGAGACCCAGTACTTC.

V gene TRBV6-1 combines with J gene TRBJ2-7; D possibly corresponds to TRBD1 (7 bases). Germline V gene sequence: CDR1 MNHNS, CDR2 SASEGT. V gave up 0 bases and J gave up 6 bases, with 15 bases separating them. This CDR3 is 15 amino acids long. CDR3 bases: TGTGCCAGCAGTGAAGCGGGGGGACAGCCTCGCGAGCAGTACTTC. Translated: CASSEAGGQPREQYF.

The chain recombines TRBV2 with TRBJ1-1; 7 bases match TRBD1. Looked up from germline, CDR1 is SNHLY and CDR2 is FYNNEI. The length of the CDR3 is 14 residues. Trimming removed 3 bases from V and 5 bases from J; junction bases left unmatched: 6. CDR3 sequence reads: CASSETGRWTEAFF. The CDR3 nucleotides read TGTGCCAGCAGTGAGACAGGGCGTTGGACTGAAGCTTTCTTT.

CDR3 region: CASRREVPGANVLTF. The CDR3, as DNA: TGTGCCAGTAGGAGGGAGGTCCCCGGGGCCAACGTCCTGACTTTC. V gene TRBV19 combines with J gene TRBJ2-6; D may be TRBD2 (6 bases). This CDR3 is built from 15 residues. Germline-derived CDR1 and CDR2 are LNHDA and SQIVND (reference sequence). Trimming cost V 6 bases and J 4 bases, with 13 bases left between them.

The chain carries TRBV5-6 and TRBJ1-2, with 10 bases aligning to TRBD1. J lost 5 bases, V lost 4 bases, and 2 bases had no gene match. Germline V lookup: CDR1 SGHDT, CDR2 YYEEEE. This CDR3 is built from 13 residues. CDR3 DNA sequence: TGTGCCAGCAGCCCGGGACAGGGGTATGGCTACACCTTC. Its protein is CASSPGQGYGYTF.

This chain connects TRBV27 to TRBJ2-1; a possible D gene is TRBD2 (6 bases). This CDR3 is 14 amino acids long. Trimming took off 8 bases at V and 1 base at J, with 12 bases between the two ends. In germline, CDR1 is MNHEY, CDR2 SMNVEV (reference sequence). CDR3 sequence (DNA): TGTGCCAGCGGCGGGAAACAGTCCTACAATGAGCAGTTCTTC. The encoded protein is CASGGKQSYNEQFF.

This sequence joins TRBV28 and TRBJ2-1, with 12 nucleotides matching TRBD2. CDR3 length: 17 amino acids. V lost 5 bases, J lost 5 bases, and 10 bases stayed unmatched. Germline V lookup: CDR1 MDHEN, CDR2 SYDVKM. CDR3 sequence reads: CASSVPLTSGSHNEQFF. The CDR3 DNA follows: TGTGCCAGCAGTGTACCATTGACTAGCGGGAGCCACAATGAGCAGTTCTTC. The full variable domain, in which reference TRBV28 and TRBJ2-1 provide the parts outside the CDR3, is DVKVTQSSRYLVKRTGEKVFLECVQDMDHENMFWYRQDPGLGLRLIYFSYDVKMKEKGDIPEGYSVSREKKERFSLILESASTNQTSMYLCASSVPLTSGSHNEQFFGPGTRLTVL.

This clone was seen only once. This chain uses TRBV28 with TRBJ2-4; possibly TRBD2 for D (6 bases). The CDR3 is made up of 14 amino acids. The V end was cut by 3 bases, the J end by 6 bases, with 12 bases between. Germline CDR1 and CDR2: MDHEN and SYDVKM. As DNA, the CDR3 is TGTGCCAGCAGTTTGCGGGGAGACGGAAACATTCAGTACTTC. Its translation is CASSLRGDGNIQYF.

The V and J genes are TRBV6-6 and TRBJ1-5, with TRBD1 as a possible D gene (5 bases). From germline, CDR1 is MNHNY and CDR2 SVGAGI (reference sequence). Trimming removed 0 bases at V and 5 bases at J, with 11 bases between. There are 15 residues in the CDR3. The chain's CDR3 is CASSYSADRYQPQHF. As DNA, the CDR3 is TGTGCCAGCAGTTACTCAGCCGACAGATATCAGCCCCAGCATTTT.

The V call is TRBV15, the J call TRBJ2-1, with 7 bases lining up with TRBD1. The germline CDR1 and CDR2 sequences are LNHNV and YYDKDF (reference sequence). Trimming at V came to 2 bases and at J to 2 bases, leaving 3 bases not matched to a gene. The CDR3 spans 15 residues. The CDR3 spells CATSRNQGAYNEQFF. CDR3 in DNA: TGTGCCACCAGCAGAAATCAGGGGGCCTACAATGAGCAGTTCTTC. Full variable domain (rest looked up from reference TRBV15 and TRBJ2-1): DAMVIQNPRYQVTQFGKPVTLSCSQTLNHNVMYWYQQKSSQAPKLLFHYYDKDFNNEADTPDNFQSRRPNTSFCFLDIRSPGLGDTAMYLCATSRNQGAYNEQFFGPGTRLTVL.

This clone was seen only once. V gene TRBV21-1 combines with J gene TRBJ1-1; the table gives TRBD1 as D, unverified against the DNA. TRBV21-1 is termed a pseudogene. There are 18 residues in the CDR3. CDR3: CASSDRFRDRKRDTEAFF. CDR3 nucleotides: TGTGCCAGCAGCGATAGGTTTCGGGACAGAAAAAGGGACACTGAAGCTTTCTTT.

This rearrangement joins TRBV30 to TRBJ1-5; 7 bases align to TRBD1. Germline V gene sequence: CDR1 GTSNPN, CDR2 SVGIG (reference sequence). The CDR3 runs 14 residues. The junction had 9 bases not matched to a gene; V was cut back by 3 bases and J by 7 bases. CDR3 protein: CAWSDDRVGQPQHF. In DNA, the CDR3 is TGTGCCTGGAGCGATGACAGGGTAGGACAGCCCCAGCATTTT.

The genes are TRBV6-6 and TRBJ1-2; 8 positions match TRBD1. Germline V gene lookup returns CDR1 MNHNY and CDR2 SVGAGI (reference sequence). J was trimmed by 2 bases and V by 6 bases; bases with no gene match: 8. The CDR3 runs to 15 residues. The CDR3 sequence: CASSPRGQVNYGYTF. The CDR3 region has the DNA TGTGCCAGCAGCCCCCGGGGACAGGTGAACTATGGCTACACCTTC.

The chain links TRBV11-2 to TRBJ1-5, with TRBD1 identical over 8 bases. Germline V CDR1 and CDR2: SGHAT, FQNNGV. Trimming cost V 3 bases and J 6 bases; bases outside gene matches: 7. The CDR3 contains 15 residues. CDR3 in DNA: TGTGCCAGCAGCTTCGGGACAGGTCCGGCTCAGCCCCAGCATTTT. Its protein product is CASSFGTGPAQPQHF. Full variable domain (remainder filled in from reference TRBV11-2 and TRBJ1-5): EAGVAQSPRYKIIEKRQSVAFWCNPISGHATLYWYQQILGQGPKLLIQFQNNGVVDDSQLPKDRFSAERLKGVDSTLKIQPAKLEDSAVYLCASSFGTGPAQPQHFGDGTRLSIL.

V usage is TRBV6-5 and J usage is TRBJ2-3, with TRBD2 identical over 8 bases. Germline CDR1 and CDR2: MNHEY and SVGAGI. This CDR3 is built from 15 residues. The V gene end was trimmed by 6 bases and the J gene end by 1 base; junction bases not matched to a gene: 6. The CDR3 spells CASSPVTSGTDTQYF. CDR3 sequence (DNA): TGTGCCAGCAGCCCTGTGACTAGCGGCACAGATACGCAGTATTTT.